This TCR beta chain was sequenced for a study of shared clonotypes between healthy human individuals. The trim removed 5 bases at V and 5 bases at J, leaving 7 bases unmatched. The CDR3 loop spans 15 amino acids. Per the germline V gene, CDR1 is MNHEY and CDR2 is SVGAGI. The naive CD8 population came from CD45RO-negative cells selected for CCR7, without terminally differentiated effector memory CD45RA+ cells. Assay: immunoSEQ multiplex PCR; the TCRdb copy retains only in-frame clones and omits some. The sample contains 600,000 or so clones, about 98% of which appear only once. V and J are TRBV6-5 and TRBJ2-3, with 10 nucleotides matching TRBD2. Sequences were obtained from naive CD8+ T cells sorted from blood. This TCR was sampled from a man aged 25 to 40 in good health. This chain's CDR3 is CASSTLAGIGDTQYF. In nucleotides, the CDR3 is TGTGCCAGCAGTACACTAGCGGGAATTGGAGATACGCAGTATTTT.